This TCR beta chain is drawn from a study of PD-1 blockade in classical Hodgkin lymphoma. Whole-study results and caveats: Relapsed/refractory patients reportedly had the lowest baseline TCR diversity, below newly diagnosed patients, who were below healthy donors. The diversity seen at baseline in complete responders resembled that of newly diagnosed patients.

On this clone: Its antigen is still unknown.

Time point noted: cycle 4 day 1 (C4D1), after around six weeks of nivolumab. Relapse after autologous stem cell transplantation occurred in every patient, and brentuximab vedotin exposure varied. Classification of best responses gave complete response, partial response or progressive disease. Assay: immunoSEQ multiplex PCR; the TCRdb copy retains only in-frame clones and omits some. Here the sample spans approximately 20,000 clones, about 80% being singletons. Material: peripheral blood mononuclear cells (PBMCs), obtained before the fourth cycle of nivolumab. The clonotype comes from a human donor with classical Hodgkin lymphoma.

The CDR3: CASSISGLETQYF. CDR3 in DNA: TGTGCCAGTAGTATTTCAGGGCTAGAGACCCAGTACTTC. The rearrangement joins TRBV19 to TRBJ2-5; perhaps TRBD1 as D (5 bases). The CDR3 is 13 amino acids. Germline CDR1 is LNHDA and CDR2 is SQIVND (reference sequence). V lost 3 bases and J 4 bases, leaving 9 bases between the germline ends.